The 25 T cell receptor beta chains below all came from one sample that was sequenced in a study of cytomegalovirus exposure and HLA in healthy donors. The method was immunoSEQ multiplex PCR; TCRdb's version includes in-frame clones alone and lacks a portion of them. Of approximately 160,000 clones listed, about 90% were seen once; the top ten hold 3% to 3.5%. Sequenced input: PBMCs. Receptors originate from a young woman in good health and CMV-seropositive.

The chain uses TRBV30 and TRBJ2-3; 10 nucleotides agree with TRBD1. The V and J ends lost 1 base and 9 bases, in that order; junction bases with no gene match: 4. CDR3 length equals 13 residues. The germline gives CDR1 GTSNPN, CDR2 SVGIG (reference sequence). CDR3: CAWSDWDRGTQYF. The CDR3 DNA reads TGTGCCTGGAGTGACTGGGACAGGGGCACGCAGTATTTT.

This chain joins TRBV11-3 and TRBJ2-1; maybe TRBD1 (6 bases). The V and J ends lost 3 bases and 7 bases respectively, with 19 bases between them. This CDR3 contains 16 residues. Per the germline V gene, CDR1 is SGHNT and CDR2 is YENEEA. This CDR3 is CASSLSRGWGLNEQFF. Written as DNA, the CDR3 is TGTGCCAGCAGCTTGTCCAGGGGATGGGGGTTGAATGAGCAGTTCTTC.

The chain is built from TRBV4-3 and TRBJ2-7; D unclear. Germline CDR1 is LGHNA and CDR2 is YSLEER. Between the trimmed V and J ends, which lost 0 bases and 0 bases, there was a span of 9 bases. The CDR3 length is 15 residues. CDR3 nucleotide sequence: TGCGCCAGCAGCCAAGATCCGACAAGCTCCTACGAGCAGTACTTC. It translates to CASSQDPTSSYEQYF.

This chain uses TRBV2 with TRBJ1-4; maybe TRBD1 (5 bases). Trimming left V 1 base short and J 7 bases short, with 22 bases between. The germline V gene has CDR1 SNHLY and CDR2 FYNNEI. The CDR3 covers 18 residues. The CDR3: CASSEGRVNRPWGEKLFF. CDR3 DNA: TGTGCCAGCAGTGAAGGCAGGGTGAACCGCCCCTGGGGTGAAAAACTGTTTTTT.

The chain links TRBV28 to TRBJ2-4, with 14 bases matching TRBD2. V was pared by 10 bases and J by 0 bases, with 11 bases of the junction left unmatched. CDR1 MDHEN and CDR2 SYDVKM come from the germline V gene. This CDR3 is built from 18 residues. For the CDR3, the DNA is TGTGCCAACACCTGGACTAGCGGGAGGACCCTAGCCAAAAACATTCAGTACTTC. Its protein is CANTWTSGRTLAKNIQYF.

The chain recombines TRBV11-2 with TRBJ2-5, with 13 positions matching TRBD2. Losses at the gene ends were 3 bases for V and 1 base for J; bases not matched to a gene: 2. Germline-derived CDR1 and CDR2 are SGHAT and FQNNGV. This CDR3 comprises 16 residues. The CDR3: CASSFTSGGAQETQYF. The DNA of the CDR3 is TGTGCCAGCAGCTTTACTAGCGGGGGGGCCCAAGAGACCCAGTACTTC. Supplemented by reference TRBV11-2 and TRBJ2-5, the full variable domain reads EAGVAQSPRYKIIEKRQSVAFWCNPISGHATLYWYQQILGQGPKLLIQFQNNGVVDDSQLPKDRFSAERLKGVDSTLKIQPAKLEDSAVYLCASSFTSGGAQETQYFGPGTRLLVL.

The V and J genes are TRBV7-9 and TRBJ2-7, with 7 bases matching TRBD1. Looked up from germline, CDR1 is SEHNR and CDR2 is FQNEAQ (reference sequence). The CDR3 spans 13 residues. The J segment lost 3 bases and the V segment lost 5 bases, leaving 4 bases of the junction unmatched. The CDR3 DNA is TGTGCCAGCAGCGTGGGGGACAGCTACGAGCAGTACTTC. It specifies CASSVGDSYEQYF.

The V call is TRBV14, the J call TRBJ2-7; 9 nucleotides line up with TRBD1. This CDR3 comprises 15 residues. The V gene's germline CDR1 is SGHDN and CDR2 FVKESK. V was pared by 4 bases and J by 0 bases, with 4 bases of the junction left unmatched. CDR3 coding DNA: TGTGCCAGCAGCCGTCCGGGACAGGGCTCCTACGAGCAGTACTTC. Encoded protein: CASSRPGQGSYEQYF.

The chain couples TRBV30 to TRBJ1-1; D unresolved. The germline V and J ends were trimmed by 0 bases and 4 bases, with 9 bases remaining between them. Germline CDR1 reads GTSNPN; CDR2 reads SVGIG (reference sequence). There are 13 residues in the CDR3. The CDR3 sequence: CAWSVDTGTEAFF. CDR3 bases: TGTGCCTGGAGTGTCGACACTGGCACTGAAGCTTTCTTT.

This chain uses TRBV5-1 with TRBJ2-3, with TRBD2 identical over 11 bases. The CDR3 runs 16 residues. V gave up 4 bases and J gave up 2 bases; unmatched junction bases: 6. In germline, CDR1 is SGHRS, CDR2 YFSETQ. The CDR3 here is CASSTRLAGLTDTQYF. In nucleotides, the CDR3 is TGCGCCAGCAGCACCCGACTAGCGGGGCTCACAGATACGCAGTATTTT.

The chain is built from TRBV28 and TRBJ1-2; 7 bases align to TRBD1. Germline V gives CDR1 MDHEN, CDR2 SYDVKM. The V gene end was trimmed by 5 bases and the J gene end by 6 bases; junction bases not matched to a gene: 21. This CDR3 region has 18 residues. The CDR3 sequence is CASSRSVGRDRERNGYTF. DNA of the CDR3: TGTGCCAGCAGTCGGTCCGTCGGGCGGGACAGAGAACGGAATGGCTACACCTTC.

CDR3 sequence (DNA): TGTGCCAGCAGCTCGGGACTGGGTACAAACTACAATGAGCAGTTCTTC. It specifies CASSSGLGTNYNEQFF. V and J are TRBV7-2 and TRBJ2-1, with D possibly matching TRBD2 (6 bases). The CDR3 loop spans 16 amino acids. Germline V CDR1 and CDR2: SGHTA, FQGNSA. V lost 4 bases and J 3 bases, leaving 16 bases between the germline ends.

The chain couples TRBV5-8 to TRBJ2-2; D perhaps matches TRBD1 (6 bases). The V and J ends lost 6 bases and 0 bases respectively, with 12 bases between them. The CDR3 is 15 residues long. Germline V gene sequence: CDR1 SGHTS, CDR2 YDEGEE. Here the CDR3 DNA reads TGTGCCAGCAACCGGAAGGGGGCGAACACCGGGGAGCTGTTTTTT. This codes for CASNRKGANTGELFF.

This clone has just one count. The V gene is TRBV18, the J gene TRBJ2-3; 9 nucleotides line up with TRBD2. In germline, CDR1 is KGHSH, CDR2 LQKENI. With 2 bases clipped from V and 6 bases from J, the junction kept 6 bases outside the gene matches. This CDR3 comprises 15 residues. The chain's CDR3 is CASSPAGGARDTQYF. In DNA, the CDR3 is TGTGCCAGCTCACCAGCGGGAGGGGCGAGGGATACGCAGTATTTT.

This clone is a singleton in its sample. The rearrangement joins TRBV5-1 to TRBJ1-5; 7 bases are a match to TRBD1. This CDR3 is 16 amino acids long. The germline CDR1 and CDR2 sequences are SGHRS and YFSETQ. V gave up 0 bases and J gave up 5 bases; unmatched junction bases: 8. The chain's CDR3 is CASSLGAGGLDQPQHF. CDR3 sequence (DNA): TGCGCCAGCAGCTTGGGGGCAGGGGGTCTCGATCAGCCCCAGCATTTT. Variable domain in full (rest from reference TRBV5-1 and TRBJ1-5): KAGVTQTPRYLIKTRGQQVTLSCSPISGHRSVSWYQQTPGQGLQFLFEYFSETQRNKGNFPGRFSGRQFSNSRSEMNVSTLELGDSALYLCASSLGAGGLDQPQHFGDGTRLSIL.

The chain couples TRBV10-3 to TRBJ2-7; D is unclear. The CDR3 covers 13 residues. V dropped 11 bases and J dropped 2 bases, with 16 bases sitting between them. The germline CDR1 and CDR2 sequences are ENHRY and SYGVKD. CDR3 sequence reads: CAAADTPTYEQYF. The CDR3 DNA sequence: TGTGCCGCGGCCGATACACCCACCTACGAGCAGTACTTC.

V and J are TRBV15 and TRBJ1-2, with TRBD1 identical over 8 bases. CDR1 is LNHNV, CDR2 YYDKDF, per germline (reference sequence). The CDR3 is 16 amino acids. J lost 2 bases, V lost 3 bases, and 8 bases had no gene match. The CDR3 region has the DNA TGTGCCACCAGCAGGGGTTGGACAGGGTCAAACTATGGCTACACCTTC. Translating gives CATSRGWTGSNYGYTF.

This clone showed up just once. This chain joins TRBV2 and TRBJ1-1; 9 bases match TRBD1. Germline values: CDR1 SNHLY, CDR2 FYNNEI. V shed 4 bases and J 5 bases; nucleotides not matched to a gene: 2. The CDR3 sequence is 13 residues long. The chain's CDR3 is CASSGQGVTEAFF. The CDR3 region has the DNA TGTGCCAGCAGTGGACAGGGGGTGACTGAAGCTTTCTTT.

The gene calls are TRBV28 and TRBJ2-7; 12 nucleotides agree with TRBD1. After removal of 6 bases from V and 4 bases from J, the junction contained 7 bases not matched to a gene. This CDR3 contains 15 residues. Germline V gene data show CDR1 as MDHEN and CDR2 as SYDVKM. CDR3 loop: CASRPGTGGQYEQYF. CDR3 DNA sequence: TGTGCCAGCAGGCCCGGGACAGGGGGCCAGTACGAGCAGTACTTC.

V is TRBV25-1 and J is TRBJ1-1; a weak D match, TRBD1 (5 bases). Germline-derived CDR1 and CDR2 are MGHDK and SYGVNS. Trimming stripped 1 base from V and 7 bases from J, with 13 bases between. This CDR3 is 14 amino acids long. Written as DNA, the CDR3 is TGTGCCAGCAGTGAATGGGGCAGGGAGGATGAAGCTTTCTTT. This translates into CASSEWGREDEAFF.

The CDR3: CASSLRQETQYF. CDR3 nucleotide sequence: TGTGCCAGCAGCCTCCGCCAAGAGACCCAGTACTTC. The chain links TRBV11-2 to TRBJ2-5; no clear D. Germline assignment: CDR1 SGHAT and CDR2 FQNNGV. V was pared by 5 bases and J by 1 base, with 5 bases between. The CDR3 consists of 12 residues.

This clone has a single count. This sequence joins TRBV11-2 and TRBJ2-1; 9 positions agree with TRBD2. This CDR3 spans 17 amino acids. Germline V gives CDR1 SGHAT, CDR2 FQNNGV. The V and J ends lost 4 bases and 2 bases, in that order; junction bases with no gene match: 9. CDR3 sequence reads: CASSSFLSGRPYNEQFF. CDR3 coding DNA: TGTGCCAGCAGCTCGTTCCTAAGCGGGAGGCCCTACAATGAGCAGTTCTTC.

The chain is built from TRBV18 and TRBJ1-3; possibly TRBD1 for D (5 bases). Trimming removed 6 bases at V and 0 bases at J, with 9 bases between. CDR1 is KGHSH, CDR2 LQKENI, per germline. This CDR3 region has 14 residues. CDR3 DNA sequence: TGTGCCAGCTCCGAACAGGACTCTGGAAACACCATATATTTT. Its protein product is CASSEQDSGNTIYF.

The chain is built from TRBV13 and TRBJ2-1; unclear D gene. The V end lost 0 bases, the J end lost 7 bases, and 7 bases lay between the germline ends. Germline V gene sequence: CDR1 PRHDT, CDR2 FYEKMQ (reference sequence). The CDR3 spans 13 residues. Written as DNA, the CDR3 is TGTGCCAGCAGCTTAGGAGCCGAGAATGAGCAGTTCTTC. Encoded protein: CASSLGAENEQFF. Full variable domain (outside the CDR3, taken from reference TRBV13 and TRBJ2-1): AAGVIQSPRHLIKEKRETATLKCYPIPRHDTVYWYQQGPGQDPQFLISFYEKMQSDKGSIPDRFSAQQFSDYHSELNMSSLELGDSALYFCASSLGAENEQFFGPGTRLTVL.

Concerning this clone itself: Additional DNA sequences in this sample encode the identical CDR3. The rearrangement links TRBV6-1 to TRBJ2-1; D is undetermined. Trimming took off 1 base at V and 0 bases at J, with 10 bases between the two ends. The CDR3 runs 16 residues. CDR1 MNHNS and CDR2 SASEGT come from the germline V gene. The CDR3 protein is CASSEEARSSYNEQFF. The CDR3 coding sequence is TGTGCCAGCAGTGAAGAGGCCCGGAGCTCCTACAATGAGCAGTTCTTC.